This is a list of T cell receptor beta chains from one sample in a study of cytomegalovirus exposure and HLA in healthy donors. Produced via immunoSEQ multiplex PCR; TCRdb's table is partial and in-frame only. The table has around 100,000 clones, 65% to 85% seen once. The sample consisted of PBMCs. These TCRs come from a man between 45 and 60 years old in good health and CMV-seropositive. Each CDR3 is given with its conserved first and last residue. A D gene is named only where the DNA matches it firmly. Only part of the rows carry a size: once, few, many, or a class if the clone is expanded.

d_call: .; clone_size: once; j_call: TRBJ2-5; v_call: TRBV29-1; cdr3_nt: TGCAGCGTTGGGACGGGACAAGAGACCCAGTACTTC; cdr3_aa: CSVGTGQETQYF
d_call: .; clone_size: .; j_call: TRBJ2-7; v_call: TRBV27; cdr3_nt: TGTGCCAGCAGCGCCAACACGGGATTCCGATACGAGCAGTACTTC; cdr3_aa: CASSANTGFRYEQYF
d_call: TRBD1; clone_size: .; j_call: TRBJ2-1; v_call: TRBV4-3; cdr3_nt: TGCGCCAGCGGACCGGGACAGGGGTCCTACAATGAGCAGTTCTTC; cdr3_aa: CASGPGQGSYNEQFF
d_call: TRBD2; clone_size: .; j_call: TRBJ2-1; v_call: TRBV6-1; cdr3_nt: TGTGCCAGCAGTAGACTAGCGGGAGTAGGTTCCCAGTTCTTC; cdr3_aa: CASSRLAGVGSQFF
d_call: .; clone_size: .; j_call: TRBJ2-2; v_call: TRBV7-2; cdr3_nt: TGTGCCAGCAGCTTAGTGGCAAGCACCGGGGAGCTGTTTTTT; cdr3_aa: CASSLVASTGELFF
d_call: TRBD2; clone_size: .; j_call: TRBJ2-3; v_call: TRBV9; cdr3_nt: TGTGCCAGCAGCGTCGGGACTAGCGGGAGCGATACGCAGTATTTT; cdr3_aa: CASSVGTSGSDTQYF
d_call: TRBD2; clone_size: .; j_call: TRBJ2-5; v_call: TRBV14; cdr3_nt: TGTGCCAGCAGCCAAGATCCGGGGGGAGGGCCCCAAGAGACCCAGTACTTC; cdr3_aa: CASSQDPGGGPQETQYF
d_call: TRBD1; clone_size: .; j_call: TRBJ2-7; v_call: TRBV10-2; cdr3_nt: TGCGCCACCAGAACCCGGGACAGGGGGTCCGAGCAGTACTTC; cdr3_aa: CATRTRDRGSEQYF
d_call: .; clone_size: .; j_call: TRBJ1-2; v_call: TRBV7-9; cdr3_nt: TGTGCCAGCAGCTTGGGGGGGTCCTATAATGGCTACACCTTC; cdr3_aa: CASSLGGSYNGYTF
d_call: TRBD1; clone_size: once; j_call: TRBJ2-7; v_call: TRBV28; cdr3_nt: TGTGCCAGCAGCGGTGCAGGGGGCGCTTACGAGCAGTACTTC; cdr3_aa: CASSGAGGAYEQYF
d_call: .; clone_size: .; j_call: TRBJ1-1; v_call: TRBV4-3; cdr3_nt: TGCGCCAGCAGCCAAGCTGCCTCTCGGCAGGAATTCTTT; cdr3_aa: CASSQAASRQEFF
d_call: TRBD1; clone_size: few; j_call: TRBJ2-5; v_call: TRBV30; cdr3_nt: TGTGCCTGGAACCAGGGACAGGGGAGCCAAGAGACCCAGTACTTC; cdr3_aa: CAWNQGQGSQETQYF
d_call: .; clone_size: .; j_call: TRBJ1-1; v_call: TRBV5-1; cdr3_nt: TGCGCCAGCAGCCCCCGGGTGTCGAGCGCTGAAGCTTTCTTT; cdr3_aa: CASSPRVSSAEAFF
d_call: TRBD2; clone_size: few; j_call: TRBJ2-3; v_call: TRBV5-1; cdr3_nt: TGCGCCAGCAGCCGTATGTTAGCGGGAGAGGGGGATACGCAGTATTTT; cdr3_aa: CASSRMLAGEGDTQYF
d_call: .; clone_size: .; j_call: TRBJ2-5; v_call: TRBV7-9; cdr3_nt: TGTGCCAGCAGCTACCCCGGCGACTTTACCCGGGAGACCCAGTACTTC; cdr3_aa: CASSYPGDFTRETQYF
d_call: TRBD2; clone_size: .; j_call: TRBJ2-3; v_call: TRBV10-2; cdr3_nt: TGCGCCAGCAGTGAGTCTACTAGCGGGGGGTGGACAGATACGCAGTATTTT; cdr3_aa: CASSESTSGGWTDTQYF
d_call: TRBD1; clone_size: .; j_call: TRBJ1-2; v_call: TRBV6-5; cdr3_nt: TGTGCCAGCAGAGGACAGGGAGGAAGCTATGGCTACACCTTC; cdr3_aa: CASRGQGGSYGYTF
d_call: .; clone_size: .; j_call: TRBJ2-7; v_call: TRBV5-5; cdr3_nt: TGTGCCAGCGGTGCCCACCAGGGTCCCCCCTACGAGCAGTACTTC; cdr3_aa: CASGAHQGPPYEQYF
d_call: TRBD2; clone_size: .; j_call: TRBJ2-1; v_call: TRBV27; cdr3_nt: TGTGCCAGCAGTTTACGGGGGGGATTTTCGGGAGAGCAGTTCTTC; cdr3_aa: CASSLRGGFSGEQFF
d_call: TRBD2; clone_size: once; j_call: TRBJ2-7; v_call: TRBV14; cdr3_nt: TGTGCCAGCAGCCCGCTTAGCGGGGCCACCTACGAGCAGTACTTC; cdr3_aa: CASSPLSGATYEQYF
d_call: TRBD2; clone_size: .; j_call: TRBJ2-3; v_call: TRBV4-3; cdr3_nt: TGCGCCAGCAGCCAAGAAAAGTCGGCTAGCGGGAGCACAGATACGCAGTATTTT; cdr3_aa: CASSQEKSASGSTDTQYF
d_call: .; clone_size: .; j_call: TRBJ2-3; v_call: TRBV14; cdr3_nt: TGTGCCAGCAGCCAAGACTATAGGGGTTCGCAGTATTTT; cdr3_aa: CASSQDYRGSQYF
d_call: .; clone_size: .; j_call: TRBJ2-5; v_call: TRBV7-2; cdr3_nt: TGTGCCAGCAGCCCCCATATAAGCGAGACCCAGTACTTC; cdr3_aa: CASSPHISETQYF
d_call: TRBD2; clone_size: once; j_call: TRBJ2-5; v_call: TRBV7-8; cdr3_nt: TGTGCCAGCAGCTTTATCCGATCCGGGACTAGCGGGATTTCGGCCCGAGAGACCCAGTACTTC; cdr3_aa: CASSFIRSGTSGISARETQYF
d_call: .; clone_size: few; j_call: TRBJ2-1; v_call: TRBV18; cdr3_nt: TGTGCCAGCTCACCAGGGTGGAGCTCCTACAATGAGCAGTTCTTC; cdr3_aa: CASSPGWSSYNEQFF
d_call: .; clone_size: .; j_call: TRBJ2-6; v_call: TRBV6-5; cdr3_nt: TGTGCCAGCAGAACCCCGCAGGGTTCCAACGTCCTGACTTTC; cdr3_aa: CASRTPQGSNVLTF
d_call: .; clone_size: .; j_call: TRBJ2-2; v_call: TRBV18; cdr3_nt: TGTGCCAGCTCCCCAAGGAGAAGGACACCGAACACCGGGGAGCTGTTTTTT; cdr3_aa: CASSPRRRTPNTGELFF
d_call: .; clone_size: .; j_call: TRBJ1-1; v_call: TRBV19; cdr3_nt: TGTGCCAGTAGTATAGGCAAGAGCCCTGAAGCTTTCTTT; cdr3_aa: CASSIGKSPEAFF
d_call: .; clone_size: once; j_call: TRBJ2-7; v_call: TRBV5-8; cdr3_nt: TGTGCCAGCAGCTTGCATACAGGGAACTACGAGCAGTACTTC; cdr3_aa: CASSLHTGNYEQYF
d_call: TRBD1; clone_size: .; j_call: TRBJ2-3; v_call: TRBV7-2; cdr3_nt: TGTGCCAGCAGCTTACAAGGGGGCATATCAGATACGCAGTATTTT; cdr3_aa: CASSLQGGISDTQYF
d_call: TRBD1; clone_size: .; j_call: TRBJ2-5; v_call: TRBV7-6; cdr3_nt: TGTGCCAGCAGCTCAACGGGACCGGGACAGGGGGTTGTAGAGACCCAGTACTTC; cdr3_aa: CASSSTGPGQGVVETQYF
d_call: TRBD2; clone_size: .; j_call: TRBJ2-1; v_call: TRBV5-1; cdr3_nt: TGCGCCAGCAGCTCTTCTCTAGCGGGAGGGCGGAATGAGCAGTTCTTC; cdr3_aa: CASSSSLAGGRNEQFF
d_call: .; clone_size: .; j_call: TRBJ2-5; v_call: TRBV6-6; cdr3_nt: TGTGCCAGCACCCTCCCGGGACTCCAAGAGACCCAGTACTTC; cdr3_aa: CASTLPGLQETQYF
d_call: TRBD1; clone_size: .; j_call: TRBJ2-3; v_call: TRBV15; cdr3_nt: TGTGCCACCAGCAGTGGACAGGTCACAGATACGCAGTATTTT; cdr3_aa: CATSSGQVTDTQYF
d_call: .; clone_size: .; j_call: TRBJ2-7; v_call: TRBV6-6; cdr3_nt: TGTGCCAGCACCCCTCCGGGTAGCGCCCACGAGCAGTACTTC; cdr3_aa: CASTPPGSAHEQYF
d_call: TRBD1; clone_size: .; j_call: TRBJ2-7; v_call: TRBV6-5; cdr3_nt: TGTGCCAGCAGTTACGAGGGACAGGGGAGCTACGAGCAGTACTTC; cdr3_aa: CASSYEGQGSYEQYF
d_call: .; clone_size: .; j_call: TRBJ1-1; v_call: TRBV29-1; cdr3_nt: TGCAGCGTTCAGGCAGGACAGAGTATGAACACTGAAGCTTTCTTT; cdr3_aa: CSVQAGQSMNTEAFF
d_call: .; clone_size: .; j_call: TRBJ1-1; v_call: TRBV30; cdr3_nt: TGTGCCTGGACGGGACAACCGAACACTGAAGCTTTCTTT; cdr3_aa: CAWTGQPNTEAFF
d_call: .; clone_size: once; j_call: TRBJ2-2; v_call: TRBV7-3; cdr3_nt: TGTGCCAGCAGCCCCGAAGCGAGGAGTTTGGCCGGGGAGCTGTTTTTT; cdr3_aa: CASSPEARSLAGELFF
d_call: .; clone_size: .; j_call: TRBJ1-5; v_call: TRBV27; cdr3_nt: TGTGCCAGCAGTCCCAGGGGTCTTAGCAATCAGCCCCAGCATTTT; cdr3_aa: CASSPRGLSNQPQHF
d_call: TRBD1; clone_size: few; j_call: TRBJ2-3; v_call: TRBV2; cdr3_nt: TGTGCCAGCAGTCTGGGACAGGCCACAGATACGCAGTATTTT; cdr3_aa: CASSLGQATDTQYF
d_call: .; clone_size: .; j_call: TRBJ2-7; v_call: TRBV4-2; cdr3_nt: TGTGCCAGCAGCCAAGACGCAAGGGGCTACGAGCAGTACTTC; cdr3_aa: CASSQDARGYEQYF
d_call: TRBD2; clone_size: once; j_call: TRBJ2-3; v_call: TRBV2; cdr3_nt: TGTGCCAGCACGTTGGGACTAGCGGGGACAGATACGCAGTATTTT; cdr3_aa: CASTLGLAGTDTQYF
d_call: TRBD2; clone_size: .; j_call: TRBJ2-2; v_call: TRBV5-1; cdr3_nt: TGCGCCAGCAGCTTGACGACTAGCACTGGGAACACCGGGGAGCTGTTTTTT; cdr3_aa: CASSLTTSTGNTGELFF
d_call: TRBD1; clone_size: .; j_call: TRBJ1-5; v_call: TRBV5-5; cdr3_nt: TGTGCCAGCAGCTCCGGACAGGGCAGGAGCAATCAGCCCCAGCATTTT; cdr3_aa: CASSSGQGRSNQPQHF
d_call: TRBD1; clone_size: once; j_call: TRBJ2-5; v_call: TRBV5-4; cdr3_nt: TGTGCCAGCAGCTTGCAGGGGGCATTGGAGACCCAGTACTTC; cdr3_aa: CASSLQGALETQYF
d_call: .; clone_size: few; j_call: TRBJ1-4; v_call: TRBV5-4; cdr3_nt: TGTGCCAGCAGCCCCGCCGGGGGGATGATTGGTGAAAAACTGTTTTTT; cdr3_aa: CASSPAGGMIGEKLFF
d_call: TRBD2; clone_size: .; j_call: TRBJ2-5; v_call: TRBV9; cdr3_nt: TGTGCCAGCAGCGTAGCGGGAGGCTCAGGAGGGGAGACCCAGTACTTC; cdr3_aa: CASSVAGGSGGETQYF
d_call: .; clone_size: .; j_call: TRBJ2-3; v_call: TRBV7-9; cdr3_nt: TGTGCCAGCAGCTTTCCAGGTGTACACGGCACAGATACGCAGTATTTT; cdr3_aa: CASSFPGVHGTDTQYF
d_call: .; clone_size: .; j_call: TRBJ2-7; v_call: TRBV28; cdr3_nt: TGTGCCAGCAGTTCCACTGACAGACTCTACGAGCAGTACTTC; cdr3_aa: CASSSTDRLYEQYF
d_call: TRBD2; clone_size: .; j_call: TRBJ2-1; v_call: TRBV6-1; cdr3_nt: TGTGCCAGCACTCTAAGCGGGGGGGCCTACAATGAGCAGTTCTTC; cdr3_aa: CASTLSGGAYNEQFF